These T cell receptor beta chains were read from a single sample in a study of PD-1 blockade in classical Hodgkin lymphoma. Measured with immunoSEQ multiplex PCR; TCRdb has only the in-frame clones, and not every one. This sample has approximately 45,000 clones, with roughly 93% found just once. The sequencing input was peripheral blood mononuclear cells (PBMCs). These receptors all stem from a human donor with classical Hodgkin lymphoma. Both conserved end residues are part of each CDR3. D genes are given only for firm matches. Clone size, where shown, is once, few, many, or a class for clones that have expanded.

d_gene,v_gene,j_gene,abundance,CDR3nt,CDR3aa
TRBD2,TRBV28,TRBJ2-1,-,TGTGCCAGCGGCCCCTTGACTAGCGGTTACAATGAGCAGTTCTTC,CASGPLTSGYNEQFF
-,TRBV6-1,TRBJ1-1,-,TGTGCCAGCAGCGGCTGGACAGATAACACTGAAGCTTTCTTT,CASSGWTDNTEAFF
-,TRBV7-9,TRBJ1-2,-,TGTGCCTCGAACGACCACCCCAACTATGGCTACACCTTC,CASNDHPNYGYTF
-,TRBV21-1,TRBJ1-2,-,TGTGCCAGCACCACCTTGACAGCCTATGGCTACACCTTC,CASTTLTAYGYTF
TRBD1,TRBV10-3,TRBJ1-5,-,TGTGCCATCAGTGAACAGGGGGCGATTCAGCCCCAGCATTTT,CAISEQGAIQPQHF
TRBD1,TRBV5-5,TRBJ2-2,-,TGTGCCAGCAGCTATCCGGGACAGGGGAACACCGGGGAGCTGTTTTTT,CASSYPGQGNTGELFF
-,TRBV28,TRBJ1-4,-,TGTGCCAGCAGTTCCCGGACAGTCGGCGATGAAAAACTGTTTTTT,CASSSRTVGDEKLFF
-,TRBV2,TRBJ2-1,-,TGTGCCAGCACATCATCGGGTACTGAGCAGTTCTTC,CASTSSGTEQFF
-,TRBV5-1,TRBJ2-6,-,TGCGCCAGCAGCTCGCACACTTCTGGGGCCAACGTCCTGACTTTC,CASSSHTSGANVLTF
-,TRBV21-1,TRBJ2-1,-,TGTGCCAGCAGCAAAGAGGAGGCTAGCGGGAGGGTTAGCTCCTACAATGAGCAGTTCTTC,CASSKEEASGRVSSYNEQFF
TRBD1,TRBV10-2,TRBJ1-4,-,TGCGCCAGCAGTGACGGGACAGGGGGTGAAAAACTGTTTTTT,CASSDGTGGEKLFF
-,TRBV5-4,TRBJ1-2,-,TGTGCCAGCAGCTCTGGGGGGGCGGATGGCTACACCTTC,CASSSGGADGYTF
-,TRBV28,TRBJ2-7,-,TGTGCCAGTAGGGAGGGGGGGGACTCCTACGAGCAGTACTTC,CASREGGDSYEQYF
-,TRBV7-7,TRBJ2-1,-,TGTGCTAGCAGCTTATTGGGGGATCGAGATGAGCAGTTCTTC,CASSLLGDRDEQFF
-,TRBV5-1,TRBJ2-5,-,TGCGCCAGCAGCTTGCGTTCGGGTTCAGTGGAGACCCAGTACTTC,CASSLRSGSVETQYF
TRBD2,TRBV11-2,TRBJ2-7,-,TGTGCCACCAGACTAGCGGGAGTTAACGAGCAGTACTTC,CATRLAGVNEQYF
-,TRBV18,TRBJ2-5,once,TGTGCCACAAGGGCAGGGGAAGAGACCCAGTACTTC,CATRAGEETQYF
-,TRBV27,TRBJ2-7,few,TGTGCCAGCAGTCCACCGACAGGTCTAGGGGAGCAGTACTTC,CASSPPTGLGEQYF
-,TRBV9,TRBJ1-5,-,TGTGCCAGCAGCGTAGGCTACGGGGTGATGCAGCCCCAGCATTTT,CASSVGYGVMQPQHF
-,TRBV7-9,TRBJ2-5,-,TGTGCCAGCAGCTTGGGGCATGGTGAGGACTTC,CASSLGHGEDF
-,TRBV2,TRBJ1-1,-,TGTGCCAGCAGTCTAAACACTGAAGCTTTCTTT,CASSLNTEAFF
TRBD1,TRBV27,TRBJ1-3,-,TGTGCCAGCAGTTTAGGACAGGGGTCTGGAAACACCATATATTTT,CASSLGQGSGNTIYF
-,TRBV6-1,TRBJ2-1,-,TGTGCCAGCAGTGAAGACCCGAGCTCCTACAATGAGCAGTTCTTC,CASSEDPSSYNEQFF